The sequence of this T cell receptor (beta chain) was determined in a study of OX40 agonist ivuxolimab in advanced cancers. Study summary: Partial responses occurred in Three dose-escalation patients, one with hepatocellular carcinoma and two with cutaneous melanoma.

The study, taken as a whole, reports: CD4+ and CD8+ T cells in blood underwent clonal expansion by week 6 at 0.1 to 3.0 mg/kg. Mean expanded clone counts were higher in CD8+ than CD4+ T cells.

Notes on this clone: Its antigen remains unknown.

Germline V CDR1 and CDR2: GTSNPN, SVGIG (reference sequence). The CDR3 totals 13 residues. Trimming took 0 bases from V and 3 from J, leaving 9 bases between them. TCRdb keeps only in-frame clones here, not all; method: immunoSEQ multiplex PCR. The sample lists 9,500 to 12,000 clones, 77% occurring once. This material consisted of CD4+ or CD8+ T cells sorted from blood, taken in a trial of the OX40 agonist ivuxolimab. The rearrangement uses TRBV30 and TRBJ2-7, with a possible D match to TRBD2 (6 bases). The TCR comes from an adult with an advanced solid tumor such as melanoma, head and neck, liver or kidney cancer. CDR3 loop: CAWSVYGGYEQYF. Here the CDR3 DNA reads TGTGCCTGGAGTGTATACGGGGGCTACGAGCAGTACTTC.